This entry lists 8 T cell receptor beta chains sequenced from one sample in a study of cytomegalovirus exposure and HLA in healthy donors (dated by TCRdb to about 2017). Library preparation was by the immunoSEQ multiplex PCR assay. For the multiplex PCR, a mixture combining 60 forward primers for TCR Vbeta segments and 13 reverse primers for TCR Jbeta segments was used. Imported from immuneACCESS, the table was reduced by TCRdb to in-frame sequences with V and J called. These copies leave out some clones; in studies compared against another copy, an unresolved V gene accounts for under half, and the cause of the remainder is not known. This sample's table contains about 39,000 clones. Roughly 2.9% of the sample rests with the top ten. Sequencing was carried out using PBMCs. The source is a woman aged 25 to 39 in good health and CMV-seropositive.

The chain couples TRBV18 to TRBJ2-1; D ambiguous. V was trimmed by 2 bases and J by 5 bases, leaving 10 bases between them. The CDR3 is 14 amino acids. Germline CDR1 reads KGHSH; CDR2 reads LQKENI. The CDR3 DNA follows: TGTGCCAGCTCACCAAGAACTTATGACAATGAGCAGTTCTTC. Protein: CASSPRTYDNEQFF.

This chain uses TRBV28 with TRBJ1-2; TRBD1 matches at 9 bases. This CDR3 comprises 13 residues. The germline V gene has CDR1 MDHEN and CDR2 SYDVKM. The ends lost 6 bases at V and 5 bases at J; junction bases unmatched: 4. The CDR3 sequence: CASSVQGAYGYTF. As DNA, the CDR3 is TGTGCCAGCAGCGTACAGGGGGCGTATGGCTACACCTTC.

The V call is TRBV4-1, the J call TRBJ2-7; D is unclear. The CDR3 has 15 amino acids. Germline CDR1 and CDR2: MGHRA and YSYEKL. The V gene lost 4 bases and the J gene lost 3 bases, with 16 bases spanning the gap. The CDR3 is CASSPQTSEVYEQYF. Written as DNA, the CDR3 is TGCGCCAGCAGCCCACAGACCAGTGAAGTCTACGAGCAGTACTTC.

This chain uses TRBV28 with TRBJ1-2, with 7 bases aligning to TRBD1. The junction had 12 bases not matched to a gene; V was cut back by 6 bases and J by 8 bases. The germline V gene encodes CDR1 MDHEN and CDR2 SYDVKM. The CDR3 consists of 14 residues. The DNA of the CDR3 is TGTGCCAGCAGCGGACAGGATAACTTTGGGGGCTACACCTTC. This gives the protein CASSGQDNFGGYTF.

The chain recombines TRBV29-1 with TRBJ1-2; TRBD1 is a possible D gene (6 bases). Germline V gene sequence: CDR1 SQVTM, CDR2 ANQGSEA. V was cut by 2 bases and J by 8 bases, with 18 bases left in between. The CDR3 covers 14 residues. The CDR3 coding sequence is TGCAGCGTTGAAAACCAGGGGAAAGGTCCGGGCTACACCTTC. It is translated as CSVENQGKGPGYTF.

The J gene is TRBJ1-1, the V gene TRBV7-8, with D possibly matching TRBD1 (5 bases). Germline lookup yields CDR1 SGHVS and CDR2 FQNEAQ. V gave up 5 bases and J gave up 0 bases, with 13 bases separating them. There are 15 residues in the CDR3. Here the CDR3 reads CASSLRGTVNTEAFF. The CDR3 DNA reads as TGTGCCAGCAGCCTCCGCGGGACGGTGAACACTGAAGCTTTCTTT.

This sequence joins TRBV4-1 and TRBJ1-4, with D possibly matching TRBD1 (5 bases). The V gene lost 2 bases and the J gene lost 4 bases, with 14 bases spanning the gap. Per the germline V gene, CDR1 is MGHRA and CDR2 is YSYEKL. The CDR3 is 16 amino acids. CDR3 in DNA: TGCGCCAGCAGCCAATCCGCCGCAGGGAATAATGAAAAACTGTTTTTT. It codes for CASSQSAAGNNEKLFF.

The genes are TRBV7-8 and TRBJ1-1, with D possibly matching TRBD1 (5 bases). Germline loops: CDR1 SGHVS, CDR2 FQNEAQ. The ends were cut back, 1 base at V and 0 bases at J, with 15 bases in the middle. This CDR3 spans 17 amino acids. The CDR3 sequence is CASSLGVLGGLNTEAFF. In DNA, the CDR3 is TGTGCCAGCAGCTTAGGGGTTCTCGGGGGTTTGAACACTGAAGCTTTCTTT.